This entry concerns a single T cell receptor (beta chain). As yet, its antigen is unknown. The data originate from a study of Ad26.COV2.S vaccination and SARS-CoV-2 variants. Looking at the study overall: In the COV1001 trial, the donor was in the Ad26.COV2.S arm. Ad26.COV2.S was injected intramuscularly once or twice, 56 days apart.

V was clipped by 1 base and J by 5 bases; unmatched bases: 1. The CDR3 length is 12 residues. From germline, CDR1 is GTSNPN and CDR2 SVGIG (reference sequence). Study conclusions and caveats: Total T cell responses may have been underestimated by the TCR breadth and depth analyses.

Treatment: over 15 received Ad26.COV2.S at low or high dose, single or two shots; about 5 received placebo; per-sample allocation not given. Day 63 after the first injection of vaccine or placebo was the sampling time. Adults aged 18-55 years in Boston included the donor. TCRdb's table, derived via immunoSEQ multiplex PCR, lists solely in-frame clones and lacks some. The table includes roughly 500,000 clones, roughly 89% detected once. Material: peripheral blood, obtained in a trial of Ad26.COV2.S vaccine versus placebo. This TCR derives from a person aged 18-65 years who received the Ad26.COV2.S COVID-19 vaccine or a placebo. The V gene is TRBV30, the J gene TRBJ1-2; 7 positions agree with TRBD1. The CDR3: CAWSAGGYGYTF. The CDR3 region has the DNA TGTGCCTGGAGTGCAGGGGGATATGGCTACACCTTC.